The rows below give T cell receptor beta chains drawn from one sample of a study of blood T cell repertoires in COVID-19. Produced via immunoSEQ multiplex PCR; TCRdb's table is partial and in-frame only. The sample gives about 330,000 clones, 85% of which show up once; approximately 7.9% is in the top ten. The sequenced sample consisted of peripheral blood. The receptors come from a human donor in a cohort sampled during active COVID-19. CDR3s include the opening cysteine and the closing phenylalanine or tryptophan.

>TRBJ2-7|TRBV2
CASRMTSGGGLNEQYF
>TRBJ2-7|TRBV7-9
CASSRQLLITFSYEQYF
>TRBJ2-5|TRBV6-5
CASQTSGGGTQYF
>TRBJ2-3|TRBV7-3
CASSETGGLDTQYF
>TRBJ1-1|TRBV10-2
CASSAGNTEAFF
>TRBJ2-7|TRBV7-2
CASSHDRDEQYF
>TRBJ1-4|TRBV3-1/TRBV3-2
CASSDGQGIGLGNEKLFF
>TRBJ2-7|TRBV7-9
CASSISGQPYEQYF
>TRBJ1-1|TRBV7-9
CASSPLTGEITEAFF
>TRBJ1-1|TRBV19
CASSIGSGQGLNTEAFF
>TRBJ1-2|TRBV6-5
CASSSPAAYGYTF
>TRBJ1-2|TRBV30
CAWSSGDGYTF
>TRBJ2-3|TRBV19
CASRISDRVLDTQYF
>TRBJ2-4|TRBV25-1
CASSVSGLAKNIQYF
>TRBJ1-4|TRBV7-8
CASSMGGEDEKLFF
>TRBJ1-4|TRBV6-5
CASSRQDRHEKLFF
>TRBJ1-1|TRBV29-1
CSVDGQANTEAFF
>TRBJ1-5|TRBV6-2/TRBV6-3
CASSNRYPDRGNQPQHF
>TRBJ1-5|TRBV3-1/TRBV3-2
CASSQEQVQPQHF
>TRBJ2-7|TRBV9
CASSPHHGTGGEQYF
>TRBJ2-5|TRBV7-3
CASSSGQKETQYF
>TRBJ2-5|TRBV6-1
CASSDRGHRETQYF
>TRBJ1-1|TRBV25-1
CASSEARGARNTEAFF
>TRBJ2-3|TRBV30
CAWSVGQLTSTDTQYF
>TRBJ1-6|TRBV6-2/TRBV6-3
CASSLGQNSPLHF
>TRBJ1-5|TRBV4-1
CASSQFLRDTNQPQHF
>TRBJ2-1|TRBV6-4
CASSDFRGDEQFF
>TRBJ1-4|TRBV7-9
CASSSFLSDSLEKLFF
>TRBJ2-2|TRBV7-8
CASSLTRGLVPTGELFF
>TRBJ2-7|TRBV11-2
CASSPGYSYEQYF
>TRBJ2-1|TRBV18
CASSPGAGAYNEQFF
>TRBJ1-5|TRBV30
CAWIEKTGGSNQPQHF
>TRBJ1-2|TRBV3-1/TRBV3-2
CASSRGQGRNYGYTF
>TRBJ2-7|TRBV19
CASSSTGTGGYEQYF
>TRBJ1-2|TRBV7-3
CASSLRSRYAHGGYYGYTF
>TRBJ1-1|TRBV11-3
CASSAQGVTEAFF
>TRBJ1-4|TRBV9
CASSLLCEKLFF
>TRBJ1-2|TRBV5-8
CASSSPGQGGGYTF
>TRBJ2-2|TRBV6-4
CASSPTGSTGELFF
>TRBJ1-4|TRBV4-1
CASSQDPGVRNEKLFF
>TRBJ2-7|TRBV9
CASSGDSRSYEQYF
>TRBJ2-3|TRBV19
CASSIASDTQYF
>TRBJ1-3|TRBV11-2
CASSHQSLASGNTIYF
>TRBJ1-2|TRBV19
CASSIVGRDSYTF
>TRBJ2-7|TRBV19
CASSRKGDGSYEQYF
>TRBJ2-1|TRBV11-3
CASSFGGRGEQFF
>TRBJ2-7|TRBV5-1
CASSRGGEQYF
>TRBJ1-1|TRBV6-5
CASRRGTWRDTEAFF
>TRBJ2-3|TRBV29-1
CSARLNRGTLDTQYF